The 26 T cell receptor beta chains in this list originate from one sample, sequenced in a study of shared T cell receptors in the human thymus. The method was immunoSEQ multiplex PCR; TCRdb's version includes in-frame clones alone and lacks a portion of them. Of 500,000 to 750,000 clones listed, approximately 87% are singletons. These data are also associated with another study on human thymus T cells.

Material for sequencing was thymocytes. The receptor set was obtained from a boy under two years old with a congenital heart defect.

The count of this clone is one. The rearrangement uses TRBV4-2 and TRBJ2-1; TRBD2 aligns across 9 bases. V gave up 4 bases and J gave up 8 bases; unmatched junction bases: 15. CDR3 length equals 17 residues. Per the germline V gene, CDR1 is LGHNA and CDR2 is YNFKEQ. The CDR3 bases are TGTGCCAGCAGCCCTGGCGGGGCGGGAGGGCCTCCCGATGAGCAGTTCTTC. Its translation: CASSPGGAGGPPDEQFF.

This sequence joins TRBV4-1 and TRBJ2-1, with TRBD2 as a possible D gene (5 bases). This CDR3 region has 13 residues. Germline lookup yields CDR1 MGHRA and CDR2 YSYEKL. V was pared by 4 bases and J by 9 bases, with 13 bases between. This chain's CDR3 is CASSPEVGGEQFF. The CDR3, as DNA: TGCGCCAGCAGCCCGGAGGTGGGCGGTGAGCAGTTCTTC.

The chain recombines TRBV4-3 with TRBJ2-5; TRBD2 agrees at 8 bases. This CDR3 is 16 amino acids long. CDR1 and CDR2 (germline): LGHNA, YSLEER. Trimming at V came to 1 base and at J to 5 bases, leaving 9 bases not matched to a gene. This chain's CDR3 is CASSQGKAGVSETQYF. Written as DNA, the CDR3 is TGCGCCAGCAGCCAAGGGAAAGCGGGAGTCTCGGAGACCCAGTACTTC.

CDR3 residues: CASRHYRDGETQYF. The CDR3, as DNA: TGTGCCAGCAGACACTACAGGGATGGAGAGACCCAGTACTTC. V usage is TRBV6-5 and J usage is TRBJ2-7, with D possibly being TRBD1 (6 bases). TRBJ2-5 matches the DNA end more closely, so the J call is doubtful. CDR1 and CDR2 (germline): MNHEY, SVGAGI. This CDR3 contains 14 residues.

The J gene is TRBJ2-1, the V gene TRBV7-8, with D perhaps matching TRBD2 (5 bases). Germline lookup yields CDR1 SGHVS and CDR2 FQNEAQ. V was pared by 2 bases and J by 0 bases, with 8 bases between. CDR3 length equals 15 residues. The CDR3 spells CASSLSGNSYNEQFF. DNA for the CDR3: TGTGCCAGCAGCTTAAGCGGCAACTCCTACAATGAGCAGTTCTTC. The entire variable domain, with the rest obtained from reference TRBV7-8 and TRBJ2-1, is as follows: GAGVSQSPRYKVAKRGQDVALRCDPISGHVSLFWYQQALGQGPEFLTYFQNEAQLDKSGLPSDRFFAERPEGSVSTLKIQRTQQEDSAVYLCASSLSGNSYNEQFFGPGTRLTVL.

The CDR3 sequence: CASSPEQGESLPTDTQYF. The CDR3 DNA follows: TGCGCCAGCAGCCCAGAACAGGGGGAATCCCTCCCCACAGATACGCAGTATTTT. This chain joins TRBV4-1 and TRBJ2-3, with TRBD1 matching 8 bases. Germline CDR1 is MGHRA and CDR2 is YSYEKL. The CDR3 is 18 residues long. V gave up 4 bases and J gave up 2 bases; unmatched junction bases: 14.

The gene calls are TRBV19 and TRBJ2-1; TRBD2 matches at 7 bases. Germline values: CDR1 LNHDA, CDR2 SQIVND (reference sequence). This CDR3 region has 13 residues. The ends lost 7 bases at V and 10 bases at J; junction bases unmatched: 10. CDR3 sequence: CASKVAGESEQFF. The DNA for the CDR3 is TGTGCCAGTAAAGTGGCGGGAGAGAGCGAGCAGTTCTTC.

The chain has TRBV5-1 and TRBJ2-3; 9 nucleotides agree with TRBD2. Per germline, CDR1 SGHRS and CDR2 YFSETQ. Trimming took 4 bases from V and 1 from J; bases not matched to a gene: 7. The CDR3 runs 16 residues. CDR3 region: CASSPISGRGTDTQYF. The CDR3 DNA reads as TGCGCCAGCAGCCCCATTAGCGGGAGAGGCACAGATACGCAGTATTTT.

The chain links TRBV19 to TRBJ1-5; D is undetermined. The V and J ends lost 6 bases and 1 base respectively, with 16 bases between them. From germline, CDR1 is LNHDA and CDR2 SQIVND (reference sequence). This CDR3 has 16 amino acids. The CDR3 coding sequence is TGTGCCAGTAGCCCAAGGCCGACAACCAGCAATCAGCCCCAGCATTTT. Its protein is CASSPRPTTSNQPQHF.

This chain links TRBV7-2 with TRBJ2-1, with TRBD2 identical over 13 bases. The CDR3 has 17 residues. With V trimmed by 4 bases and J by 10 bases, 13 bases remained unmatched. Looked up from germline, CDR1 is SGHTA and CDR2 is FQGNSA. The CDR3 DNA is TGTGCCAGCAGCTCTGGACTAGCGGGGGTTCCTCAAGGGGAGCAGTTCTTC. This gives the protein CASSSGLAGVPQGEQFF.

The chain combines TRBV2 with TRBJ1-1, with D possibly TRBD1 on 6 matching bases. Germline CDR1 is SNHLY and CDR2 is FYNNEI. The CDR3 is 20 residues long. The germline V and J ends were trimmed by 11 bases and 6 bases, with 40 bases remaining between them. CDR3 DNA: TGTGCCCCCTTTGGGCTTCGACAGGTCCGGTGGTCTTCACAGCTCTCTGAAGCTTTCTTT. It codes for CAPFGLRQVRWSSQLSEAFF.

The chain is built from TRBV15 and TRBJ2-1; TRBD1 matches 8 bases. Germline lookup yields CDR1 LNHNV and CDR2 YYDKDF (reference sequence). V was clipped by 5 bases and J by 5 bases; unmatched bases: 14. This CDR3 is built from 17 residues. In nucleotides, the CDR3 is TGTGCCACCAGCTTATTAACCGGACAGGGTCTAAACAATGAGCAGTTCTTC. Its translation is CATSLLTGQGLNNEQFF.

The chain recombines TRBV27 with TRBJ2-7; 9 bases agree with TRBD1. From germline, CDR1 is MNHEY and CDR2 SMNVEV (reference sequence). J lost 3 bases, V lost 3 bases, and 6 bases had no gene match. This CDR3 is built from 15 residues. CDR3 nucleotide sequence: TGTGCCAGCAGTTTTAGTCTGGACAGGGGCTACGAGCAGTACTTC. Its translation: CASSFSLDRGYEQYF.

This chain joins TRBV28 and TRBJ2-3, with 9 bases aligning to TRBD2. The CDR3 has 20 residues. The trim removed 1 base at V and 4 bases at J, leaving 18 bases unmatched. From germline, CDR1 is MDHEN and CDR2 SYDVKM. The CDR3 nucleotides are TGTGCCAGCAGTTTATCCAAGTCTAAGCAGCAGCGGGAGGTACCAGATACGCAGTATTTT. This sequence encodes CASSLSKSKQQREVPDTQYF.

The chain combines TRBV7-9 with TRBJ2-1; a possible D gene is TRBD2 (5 bases). Trimming took off 2 bases at V and 0 bases at J, with 11 bases between the two ends. Germline V lookup: CDR1 SEHNR, CDR2 FQNEAQ (reference sequence). CDR3 size: 16 residues. CDR3 nucleotide sequence: TGTGCCAGCAGCTTATACGGTGGGAGCTCCTACAATGAGCAGTTCTTC. Translating it yields CASSLYGGSSYNEQFF.

The genes are TRBV20-1 and TRBJ1-2, with D perhaps TRBD1 (5 bases). This CDR3 comprises 11 residues. CDR1 is DFQATT and CDR2 is SNEGSKA in the germline V gene (reference sequence). CDR3 nucleotides: TGCAGCGATGGGGGGGACTATGGCTACACCTTC. As protein: CSDGGDYGYTF.

This clone showed up just once. The DNA for the CDR3 is TGTGCCAGCAGCGGCGTTCAGGGAGGCCAATACAATGAGCAGTTCTTC. This codes for CASSGVQGGQYNEQFF. The genes are TRBV5-6 and TRBJ2-1; a possible D gene is TRBD2 (6 bases). Trimming removed 4 bases at V and 4 bases at J, with 18 bases between. The CDR3 is made up of 16 amino acids. From germline, CDR1 is SGHDT and CDR2 YYEEEE.

V and J are TRBV2 and TRBJ2-7; 7 nucleotides match TRBD2. Germline CDR1 reads SNHLY; CDR2 reads FYNNEI. V gave up 3 bases and J gave up 5 bases; unmatched junction bases: 7. The CDR3 covers 14 residues. CDR3 residues: CASSERENANEQYF. The CDR3 region has the DNA TGTGCCAGCAGTGAGCGGGAGAATGCTAACGAGCAGTACTTC.

The chain has TRBV30 and TRBJ2-3; D perhaps matches TRBD2 (5 bases). Germline-derived CDR1 and CDR2 are GTSNPN and SVGIG (reference sequence). V was clipped by 7 bases and J by 4 bases, with 9 bases between them. This CDR3 contains 11 residues. CDR3 bases: TGTGCCTCGTGGGGAGCAGATACGCAGTATTTT. Protein sequence: CASWGADTQYF. The full variable domain, with the rest looked up from reference TRBV30 and TRBJ2-3, is SQTIHQWPATLVQPVGSPLSLECTVEGTSNPNLYWYRQAAGRGLQLLFYSVGIGQISSEVPQNLSASRPQDRQFILSSKKLLLSDSGFYLCASWGADTQYFGPGTRLTVL.

The chain combines TRBV7-2 with TRBJ1-1, with D uncertain. This CDR3 has 13 amino acids. The V end was cut by 5 bases, the J end by 2 bases, with 9 bases between. Per germline, CDR1 SGHTA and CDR2 FQGNSA. This CDR3 is CASSPRSNTEAFF. The CDR3 bases are TGTGCCAGCAGCCCGAGGAGCAACACTGAAGCTTTCTTT.

This clone appeared a single time. This chain joins TRBV4-3 and TRBJ2-1; 8 bases align to TRBD2. The CDR3 loop spans 16 amino acids. The germline gives CDR1 LGHNA, CDR2 YSLEER. Trimming at V came to 0 bases and at J to 6 bases, leaving 7 bases not matched to a gene. CDR3 residues: CASSQDGAGDCNEQFF. As DNA, the CDR3 is TGCGCCAGCAGCCAAGATGGAGCGGGAGACTGCAATGAGCAGTTCTTC.

This clone showed up just once. The CDR3 nucleotides read TGTGCCAGCAGCGTTCAGGGATTCGAAACCGGGGAGCTGTTTTTT. Amino acid sequence: CASSVQGFETGELFF. The V call is TRBV9, the J call TRBJ2-2; D may be TRBD1 (5 bases). The CDR3 is 15 amino acids. V was trimmed by 2 bases and J by 5 bases, leaving 13 bases between them. The germline gives CDR1 SGDLS, CDR2 YYNGEE.

With regard to this clone: Within the sample, other DNA sequences also encode this same CDR3. This chain uses TRBV5-1 with TRBJ2-1; 8 nucleotides line up with TRBD2. Per germline, CDR1 SGHRS and CDR2 YFSETQ. The CDR3 extends over 16 amino acids. V was clipped by 4 bases and J by 1 base; unmatched bases: 7. The CDR3, as DNA: TGCGCCAGCAGCGGGCTAGCGGGCGGGTCCTACAATGAGCAGTTCTTC. Translated: CASSGLAGGSYNEQFF.

The V gene is TRBV4-3, the J gene TRBJ2-7; 12 bases agree with TRBD1. CDR3 length equals 21 residues. Unmatched junction bases numbered 19, after V lost 0 bases and J lost 4 bases. Germline lookup yields CDR1 LGHNA and CDR2 YSLEER. CDR3 sequence reads: CASSQDPWGQGAVTAIYEQYF. CDR3 coding DNA: TGCGCCAGCAGCCAAGATCCTTGGGGACAGGGGGCGGTTACGGCTATTTACGAGCAGTACTTC.

This chain uses TRBV10-1 with TRBJ2-7; TRBD1 agrees at 10 bases. The germline V gene encodes CDR1 WNHNN and CDR2 SYGVQD (reference sequence). The length of the CDR3 is 15 residues. The trim removed 5 bases at V and 7 bases at J, leaving 11 bases unmatched. The CDR3 loop is CASSPEKDRGVEQYF. CDR3 DNA: TGCGCCAGCAGTCCTGAAAAGGACAGGGGGGTTGAGCAGTACTTC.

The rearrangement links TRBV5-8 to TRBJ1-5; possibly TRBD1 for D (6 bases). CDR1 SGHTS and CDR2 YDEGEE come from the germline V gene. Trimming left V 4 bases short and J 7 bases short, with 18 bases between. This CDR3 spans 15 amino acids. CDR3 sequence reads: CASSLRQALRQPQHF. CDR3 nucleotides: TGTGCCAGCAGCCTCCGACAGGCCCTCCGGCAGCCCCAGCATTTT. The whole variable domain, filled in from reference TRBV5-8 and TRBJ1-5, reads EAGVTQSPTHLIKTRGQQATLRCSPISGHTSVYWYQQALGLGLQFLLWYDEGEERNRGNFPPRFSGRQFPNYSSELNVNALELEDSALYLCASSLRQALRQPQHFGDGTRLSIL.